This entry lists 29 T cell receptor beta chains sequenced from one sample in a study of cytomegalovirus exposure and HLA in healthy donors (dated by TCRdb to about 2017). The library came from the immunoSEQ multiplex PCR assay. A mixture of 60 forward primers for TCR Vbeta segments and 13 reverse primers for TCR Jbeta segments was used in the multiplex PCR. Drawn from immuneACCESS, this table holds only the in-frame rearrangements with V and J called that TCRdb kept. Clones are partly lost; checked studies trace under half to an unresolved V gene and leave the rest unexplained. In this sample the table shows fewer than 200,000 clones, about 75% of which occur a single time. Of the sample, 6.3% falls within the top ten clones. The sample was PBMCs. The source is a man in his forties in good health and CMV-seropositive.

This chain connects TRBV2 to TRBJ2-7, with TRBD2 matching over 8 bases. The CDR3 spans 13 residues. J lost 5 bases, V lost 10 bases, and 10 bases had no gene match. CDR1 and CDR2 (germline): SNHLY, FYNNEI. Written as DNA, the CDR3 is TGTGCCACCGCCAGCGGGAGTCCCAACGAGCAGTACTTC. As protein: CATASGSPNEQYF.

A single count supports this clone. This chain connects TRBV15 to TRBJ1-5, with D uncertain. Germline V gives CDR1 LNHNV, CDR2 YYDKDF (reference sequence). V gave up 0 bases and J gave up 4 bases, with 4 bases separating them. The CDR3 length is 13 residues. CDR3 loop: CATSREYNQPQHF. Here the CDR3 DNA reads TGTGCCACCAGCAGAGAATATAATCAGCCCCAGCATTTT.

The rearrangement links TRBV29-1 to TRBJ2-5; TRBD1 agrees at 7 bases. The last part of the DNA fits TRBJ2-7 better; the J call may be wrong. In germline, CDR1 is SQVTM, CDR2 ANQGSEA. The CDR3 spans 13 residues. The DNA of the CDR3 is TGCAGCGTGGTCTACAGGGGAGACTCCGAGCAGTACTTC. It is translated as CSVVYRGDSEQYF.

The CDR3 nucleotides read TGTGCCAGTAGTATAGTCGCGTACGAGCAGTACTTC. This codes for CASSIVAYEQYF. The chain recombines TRBV19 with TRBJ2-7; no clear D. The CDR3 contains 12 residues. Deletions cut 1 base from V and 4 bases from J, with 5 bases between. Germline lookup yields CDR1 LNHDA and CDR2 SQIVND (reference sequence). The variable domain in full, completed from reference TRBV19 and TRBJ2-7, reads DGGITQSPKYLFRKEGQNVTLSCEQNLNHDAMYWYRQDPGQGLRLIYYSQIVNDFQKGDIAEGYSVSREKKESFPLTVTSAQKNPTAFYLCASSIVAYEQYFGPGTRLTVT.

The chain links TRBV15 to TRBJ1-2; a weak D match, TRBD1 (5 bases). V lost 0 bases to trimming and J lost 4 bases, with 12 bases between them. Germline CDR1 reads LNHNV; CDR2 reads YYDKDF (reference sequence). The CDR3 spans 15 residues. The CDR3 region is CATSRERDRGYGYTF. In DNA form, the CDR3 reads TGTGCCACCAGCAGAGAGAGAGACAGAGGCTATGGCTACACCTTC.

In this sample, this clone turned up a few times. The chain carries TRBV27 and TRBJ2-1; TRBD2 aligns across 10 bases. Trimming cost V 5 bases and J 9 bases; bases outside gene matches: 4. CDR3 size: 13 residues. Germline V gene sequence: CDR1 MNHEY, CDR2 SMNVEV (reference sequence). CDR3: CASSLGLAVEQFF. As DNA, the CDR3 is TGTGCCAGCAGTCTCGGACTAGCGGTTGAGCAGTTCTTC.

CDR3 DNA sequence: TGCGCCAGCAGCGCTTCGACAGGGAACTATGGCTACACCTTC. Amino acids: CASSASTGNYGYTF. The V and J genes are TRBV5-1 and TRBJ1-2; 7 nucleotides match TRBD1. Germline V CDR1 and CDR2: SGHRS, YFSETQ. The CDR3 is 14 amino acids. Trimming cost V 4 bases and J 2 bases; bases outside gene matches: 5.

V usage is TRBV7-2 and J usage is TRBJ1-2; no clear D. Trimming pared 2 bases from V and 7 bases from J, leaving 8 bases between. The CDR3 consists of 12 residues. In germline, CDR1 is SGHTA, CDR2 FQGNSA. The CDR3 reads CASSLPHPGYTF. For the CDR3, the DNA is TGTGCCAGCAGCTTACCCCATCCTGGCTACACCTTC.

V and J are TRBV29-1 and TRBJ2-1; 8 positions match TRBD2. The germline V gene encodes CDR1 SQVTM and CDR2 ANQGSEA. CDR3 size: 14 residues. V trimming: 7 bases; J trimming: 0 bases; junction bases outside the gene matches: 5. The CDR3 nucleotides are TGCAGCGCCTCAAGCGGGAGCTCCTACAATGAGCAGTTCTTC. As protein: CSASSGSSYNEQFF.

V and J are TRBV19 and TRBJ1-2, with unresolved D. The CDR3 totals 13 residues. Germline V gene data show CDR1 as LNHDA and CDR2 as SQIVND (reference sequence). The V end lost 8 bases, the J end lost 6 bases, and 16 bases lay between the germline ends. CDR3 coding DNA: TGTGCCAGTGCCCGGGAACCAAGAAATGGCTACACCTTC. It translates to CASAREPRNGYTF.

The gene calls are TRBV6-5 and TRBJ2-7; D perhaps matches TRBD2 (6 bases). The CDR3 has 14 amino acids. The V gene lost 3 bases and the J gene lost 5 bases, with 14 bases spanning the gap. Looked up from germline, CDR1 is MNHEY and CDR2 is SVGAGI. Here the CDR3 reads CASSYRRDFDEQYF. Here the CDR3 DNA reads TGTGCCAGCAGTTATAGGCGGGATTTCGACGAGCAGTACTTC.

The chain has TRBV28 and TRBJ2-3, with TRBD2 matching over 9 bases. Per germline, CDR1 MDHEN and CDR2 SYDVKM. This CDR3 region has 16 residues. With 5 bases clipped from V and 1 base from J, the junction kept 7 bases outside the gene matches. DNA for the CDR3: TGTGCCAGCAGTCCCGTAGCGGGAGCGGGCACAGATACGCAGTATTTT. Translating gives CASSPVAGAGTDTQYF. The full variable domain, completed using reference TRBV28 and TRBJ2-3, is DVKVTQSSRYLVKRTGEKVFLECVQDMDHENMFWYRQDPGLGLRLIYFSYDVKMKEKGDIPEGYSVSREKKERFSLILESASTNQTSMYLCASSPVAGAGTDTQYFGPGTRLTVL.

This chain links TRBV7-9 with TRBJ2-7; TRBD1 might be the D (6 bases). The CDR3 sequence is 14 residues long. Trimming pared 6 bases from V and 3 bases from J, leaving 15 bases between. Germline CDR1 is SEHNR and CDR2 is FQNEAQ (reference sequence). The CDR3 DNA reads TGTGCCAGCAGTTCCGGTCAGGGGCTCTACGAGCAGTACTTC. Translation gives CASSSGQGLYEQYF. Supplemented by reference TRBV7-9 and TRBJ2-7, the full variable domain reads DTGVSQNPRHKITKRGQNVTFRCDPISEHNRLYWYRQTLGQGPEFLTYFQNEAQLEKSRLLSDRFSAERPKGSFSTLEIQRTEQGDSAMYLCASSSGQGLYEQYFGPGTRLTVT.

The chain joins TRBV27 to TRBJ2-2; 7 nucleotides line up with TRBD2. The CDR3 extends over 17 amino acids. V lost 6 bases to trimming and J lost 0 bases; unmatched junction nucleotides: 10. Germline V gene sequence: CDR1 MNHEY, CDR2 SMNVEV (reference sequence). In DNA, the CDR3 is TGTGCCAGCAGCCCTCGGGGGAGGGGAGCGAACACCGGGGAGCTGTTTTTT. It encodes CASSPRGRGANTGELFF.

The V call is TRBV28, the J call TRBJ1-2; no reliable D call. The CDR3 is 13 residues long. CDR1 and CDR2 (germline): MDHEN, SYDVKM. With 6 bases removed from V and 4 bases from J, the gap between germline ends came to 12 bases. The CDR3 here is CASSPSLLYGYTF. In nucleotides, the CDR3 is TGTGCCAGCAGCCCGAGTTTACTCTATGGCTACACCTTC.

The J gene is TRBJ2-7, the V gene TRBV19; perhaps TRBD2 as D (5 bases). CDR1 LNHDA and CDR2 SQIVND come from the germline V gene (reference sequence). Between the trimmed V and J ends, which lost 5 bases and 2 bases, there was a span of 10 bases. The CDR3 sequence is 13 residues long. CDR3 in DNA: TGTGCCAGTAGTCACGAGGGTACCTACGAGCAGTACTTC. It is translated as CASSHEGTYEQYF.

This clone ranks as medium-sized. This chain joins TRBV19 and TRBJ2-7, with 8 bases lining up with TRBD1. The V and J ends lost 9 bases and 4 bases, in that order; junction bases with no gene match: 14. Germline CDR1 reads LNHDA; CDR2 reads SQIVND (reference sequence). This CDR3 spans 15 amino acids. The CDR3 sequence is CASSTPFDRGYEQYF. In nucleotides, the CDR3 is TGTGCCAGCAGCACTCCGTTTGACAGGGGTTACGAGCAGTACTTC.

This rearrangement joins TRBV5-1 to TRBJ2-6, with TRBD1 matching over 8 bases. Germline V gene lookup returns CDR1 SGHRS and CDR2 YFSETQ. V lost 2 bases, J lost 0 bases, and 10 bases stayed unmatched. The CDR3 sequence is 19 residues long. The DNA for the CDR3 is TGCGCCAGCAGCTTACGTCCCGGGACAGGTTCCTCTGGGGCCAACGTCCTGACTTTC. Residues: CASSLRPGTGSSGANVLTF.

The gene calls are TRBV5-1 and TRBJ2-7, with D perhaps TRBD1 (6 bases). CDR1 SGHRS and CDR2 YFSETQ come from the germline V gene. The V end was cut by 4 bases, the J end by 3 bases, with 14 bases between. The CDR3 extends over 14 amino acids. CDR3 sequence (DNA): TGCGCCAGCAGCCTCACAGGGTCCGGCTACGAGCAGTACTTC. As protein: CASSLTGSGYEQYF.

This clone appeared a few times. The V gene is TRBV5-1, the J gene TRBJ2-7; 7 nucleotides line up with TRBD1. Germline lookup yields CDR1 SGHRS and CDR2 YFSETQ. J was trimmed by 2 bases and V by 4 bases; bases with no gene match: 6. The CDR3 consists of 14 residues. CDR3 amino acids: CASSPGQRTYEQYF. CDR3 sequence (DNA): TGCGCCAGCAGCCCGGGACAGAGAACCTACGAGCAGTACTTC.

The CDR3, as DNA: TGTGCCAGCAGCTTAATTGGGGGACTGATCACAGATACGCAGTATTTT. It translates to CASSLIGGLITDTQYF. V and J are TRBV7-6 and TRBJ2-3; TRBD2 might be the D (6 bases). V gave up 2 bases and J gave up 2 bases, with 14 bases separating them. The V gene's germline CDR1 is SGHVS and CDR2 FNYEAQ. CDR3 size: 16 residues. Based on the CDR3 plus reference TRBV7-6 and TRBJ2-3, the full variable domain is GAGVSQSPRYKVTKRGQDVALRCDPISGHVSLYWYRQALGQGPEFLTYFNYEAQQDKSGLPNDRFSAERPEGSISTLTIQRTEQRDSAMYRCASSLIGGLITDTQYFGPGTRLTVL.

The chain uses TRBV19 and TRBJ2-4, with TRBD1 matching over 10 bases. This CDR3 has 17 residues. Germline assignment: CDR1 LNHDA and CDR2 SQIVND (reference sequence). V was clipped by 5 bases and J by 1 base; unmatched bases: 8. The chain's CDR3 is CASSAGQGTLAKNIQYF. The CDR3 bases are TGTGCCAGTAGTGCGGGACAGGGGACGCTGGCCAAAAACATTCAGTACTTC.

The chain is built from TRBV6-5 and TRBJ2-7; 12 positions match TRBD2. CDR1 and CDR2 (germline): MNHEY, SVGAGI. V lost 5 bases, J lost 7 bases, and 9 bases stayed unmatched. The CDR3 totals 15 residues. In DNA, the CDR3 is TGTGCCAGCAGTGTGACTAGCGGGGGCTACTGGGAGCAGTACTTC. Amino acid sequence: CASSVTSGGYWEQYF.

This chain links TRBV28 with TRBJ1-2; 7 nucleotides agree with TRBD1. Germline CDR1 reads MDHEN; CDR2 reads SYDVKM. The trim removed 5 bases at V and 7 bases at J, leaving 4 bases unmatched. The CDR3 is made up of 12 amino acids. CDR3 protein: CASSDRASGYTF. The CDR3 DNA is TGTGCCAGCAGTGACAGGGCTAGTGGCTACACCTTC.

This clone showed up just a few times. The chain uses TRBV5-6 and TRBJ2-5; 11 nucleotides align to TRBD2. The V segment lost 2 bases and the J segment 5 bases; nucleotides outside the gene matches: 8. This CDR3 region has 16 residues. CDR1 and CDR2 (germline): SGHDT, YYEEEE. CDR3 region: CASSLGTSGPRETQYF. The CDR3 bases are TGTGCCAGCAGCTTAGGGACTAGCGGCCCCCGGGAGACCCAGTACTTC.

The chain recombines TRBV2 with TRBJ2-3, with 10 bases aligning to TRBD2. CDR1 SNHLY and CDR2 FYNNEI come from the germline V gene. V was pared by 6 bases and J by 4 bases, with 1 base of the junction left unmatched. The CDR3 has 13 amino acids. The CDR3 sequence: CASRAGGPDTQYF. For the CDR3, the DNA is TGTGCCAGCAGAGCGGGAGGGCCAGATACGCAGTATTTT.

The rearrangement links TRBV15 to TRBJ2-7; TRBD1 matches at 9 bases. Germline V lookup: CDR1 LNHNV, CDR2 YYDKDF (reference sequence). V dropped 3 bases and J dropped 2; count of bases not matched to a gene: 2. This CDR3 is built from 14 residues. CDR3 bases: TGTGCCACCAGCAGGGACAGGGGTCCCTACGAGCAGTACTTC. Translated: CATSRDRGPYEQYF. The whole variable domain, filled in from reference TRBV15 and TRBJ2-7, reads DAMVIQNPRYQVTQFGKPVTLSCSQTLNHNVMYWYQQKSSQAPKLLFHYYDKDFNNEADTPDNFQSRRPNTSFCFLDIRSPGLGDTAMYLCATSRDRGPYEQYFGPGTRLTVT.

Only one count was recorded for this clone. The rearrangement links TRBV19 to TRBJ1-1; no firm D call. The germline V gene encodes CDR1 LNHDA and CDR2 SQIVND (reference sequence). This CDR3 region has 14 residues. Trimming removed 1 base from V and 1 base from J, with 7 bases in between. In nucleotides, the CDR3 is TGTGCCAGTAGTATAGCTGAGGGGAACACTGAAGCTTTCTTT. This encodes CASSIAEGNTEAFF.

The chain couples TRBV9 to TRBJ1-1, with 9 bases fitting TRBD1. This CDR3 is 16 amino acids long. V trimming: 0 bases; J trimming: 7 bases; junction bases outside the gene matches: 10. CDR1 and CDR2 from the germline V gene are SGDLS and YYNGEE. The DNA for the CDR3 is TGTGCCAGCAGCGTAGCTACGGGACAGGGAAAAAATGAAGCTTTCTTT. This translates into CASSVATGQGKNEAFF.